This TCR beta chain stems from a study of low-dose radiotherapy and immunotherapy resistance in tumors. Study-level information: Patients received 300 mg of oral aspirin each day across four cycles, commencing on cycle 1 day 1.

Time point reported: after trial treatment. Treatment given: LDRT plus nivolumab, ipilimumab, low-dose cyclophosphamide and aspirin (RACIN trial). Eligibility criteria specified advanced solid malignancies devoid of tumor-infiltrating lymphocytes. This clonotype appeared once. Primers used for first-strand cDNA, a TRAV- and TRBV-specific set, covered both alpha and beta chains. TCRs were amplified for approximately 21 PCR cycles with a constant-region primer and V-primer adapter. Following isolation, mRNA was amplified via in vitro transcription. MiXCR was run by TCRdb on the reads, yielding one entry per CDR3 protein. There are about 97,000 distinct CDR3 sequences in the sample; roughly 20% occur only once, and about 4% lies in the top ten. CDR1 is MDHEN, CDR2 SYDVKM, per germline. The length of the CDR3 is 12 residues. The ends were cut back, 6 bases at V and 8 bases at J, with 11 bases in the middle.

The V gene is TRBV28, the J gene TRBJ1-5, with D unclear. The origin of this receptor is a male donor with prostate cancer. The sequenced sample was PBMCs, obtained after low-dose radiotherapy plus immunotherapy. The CDR3 loop is CASSFTDKPQHF. DNA for the CDR3: TGTGCCAGCAGCTTCACAGATAAGCCCCAGCATTTT.